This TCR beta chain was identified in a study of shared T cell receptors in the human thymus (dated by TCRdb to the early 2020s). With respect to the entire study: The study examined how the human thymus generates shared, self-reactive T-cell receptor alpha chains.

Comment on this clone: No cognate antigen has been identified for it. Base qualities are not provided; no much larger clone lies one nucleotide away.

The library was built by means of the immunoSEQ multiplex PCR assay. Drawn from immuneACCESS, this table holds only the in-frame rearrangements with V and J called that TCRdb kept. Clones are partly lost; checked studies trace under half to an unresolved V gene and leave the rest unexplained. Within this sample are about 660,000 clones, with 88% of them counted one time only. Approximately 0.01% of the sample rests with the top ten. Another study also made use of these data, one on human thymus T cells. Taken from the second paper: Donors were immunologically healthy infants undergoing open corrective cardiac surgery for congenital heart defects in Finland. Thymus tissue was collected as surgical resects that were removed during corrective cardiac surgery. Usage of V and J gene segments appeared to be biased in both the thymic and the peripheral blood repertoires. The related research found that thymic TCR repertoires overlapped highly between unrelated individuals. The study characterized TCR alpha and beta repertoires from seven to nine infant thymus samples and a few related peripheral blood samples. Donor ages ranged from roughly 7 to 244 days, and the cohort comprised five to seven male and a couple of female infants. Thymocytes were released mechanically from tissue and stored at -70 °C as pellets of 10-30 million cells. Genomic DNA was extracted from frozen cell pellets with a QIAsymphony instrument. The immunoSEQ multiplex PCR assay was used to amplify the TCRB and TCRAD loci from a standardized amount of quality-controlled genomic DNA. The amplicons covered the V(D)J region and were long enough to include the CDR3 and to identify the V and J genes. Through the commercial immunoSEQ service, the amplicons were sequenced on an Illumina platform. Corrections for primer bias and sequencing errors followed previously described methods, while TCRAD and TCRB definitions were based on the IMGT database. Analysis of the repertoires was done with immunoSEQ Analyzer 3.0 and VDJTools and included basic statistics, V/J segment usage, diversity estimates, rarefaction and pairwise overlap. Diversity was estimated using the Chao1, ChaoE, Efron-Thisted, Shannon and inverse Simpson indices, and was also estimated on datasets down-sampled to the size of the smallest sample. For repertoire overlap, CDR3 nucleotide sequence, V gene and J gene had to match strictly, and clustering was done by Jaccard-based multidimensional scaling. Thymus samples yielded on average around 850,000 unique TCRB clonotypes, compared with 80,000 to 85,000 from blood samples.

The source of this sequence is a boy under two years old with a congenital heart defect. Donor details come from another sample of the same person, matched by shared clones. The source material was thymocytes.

The CDR3 region reads CASSLPLTGGAGDEQFF. The DNA is TGTGCCAGCAGTTTACCCCTGACAGGGGGCGCAGGCGATGAGCAGTTCTTC. The rearranged segments are TRBV28 and TRBJ2-1; TRBD1 matches 10 bases in the middle. From its cysteine to its phenylalanine, the CDR3 spans 17 amino acids. The only DNA kept is the CDR3, 51 bases in frame from the first base. CDR1 MDHEN and CDR2 SYDVKM are derived from the germline V gene. Relative to germline, V is missing 2 bases and J is missing 8 bases, with 12 bases of the junction outside any gene match.